These 6 T cell receptor beta chains originate from one sample sequenced in a study of long-term antiretroviral therapy in people with HIV. Run at survey level, the immunoSEQ assay was version v3.0. Assay: immunoSEQ multiplex PCR; the TCRdb copy retains only in-frame clones and omits some. The table shows over 10,000 clones, with about 88% occurring only once. Sample: unsorted PBMCs, taken 2.1 years after starting antiretroviral therapy. These receptors all stem from a middle-aged woman with HIV.

This sequence joins TRBV5-6 and TRBJ1-2; TRBD1 is a possible D gene (6 bases). V lost 2 bases, J lost 5 bases, and 13 bases lay in between. The germline CDR1 and CDR2 sequences are SGHDT and YYEEEE. CDR3 length: 14 residues. CDR3 nucleotides: TGTGCCAGCAGCTTACAGGGCGAAAAGTATGGCTACACCTTC. Residues: CASSLQGEKYGYTF. The full variable domain, with the rest looked up from reference TRBV5-6 and TRBJ1-2, is DAGVTQSPTHLIKTRGQQVTLRCSPKSGHDTVSWYQQALGQGPQFIFQYYEEEERQRGNFPDRFSGHQFPNYSSELNVNALLLGDSALYLCASSLQGEKYGYTFGSGTRLTVV.

This clone came up once. This chain uses TRBV11-3 with TRBJ1-1; 10 bases are shared with TRBD1. This CDR3 spans 17 amino acids. Trimming removed 1 base from V and 1 base from J; junction bases left unmatched: 6. Per germline, CDR1 SGHNT and CDR2 YENEEA. Written as DNA, the CDR3 is TGTGCCAGCAGCTTAGGTGGGACAGGGGTAGGGAACACTGAAGCTTTCTTT. It yields the protein CASSLGGTGVGNTEAFF.

The rearrangement links TRBV18 to TRBJ1-2; no definite D call. The CDR3 is made up of 14 amino acids. Per germline, CDR1 KGHSH and CDR2 LQKENI. V lost 5 bases and J 3 bases, leaving 13 bases between the germline ends. In nucleotides, the CDR3 is TGTGCCAGCTCAGGCGGACTGACTGACTATGGCTACACCTTC. This translates into CASSGGLTDYGYTF.

The chain employs TRBV7-2 and TRBJ2-3; 7 bases align to TRBD1. The CDR3 has 17 residues. Germline V lookup: CDR1 SGHTA, CDR2 FQGNSA. The ends lost 5 bases at V and 0 bases at J; junction bases unmatched: 11. As DNA, the CDR3 is TGTGCCAGCAGCCTACGGGGACAGAGTTCTAGCACAGATACGCAGTATTTT. This translates into CASSLRGQSSSTDTQYF.

This clone was counted a few times. This chain connects TRBV6-5 to TRBJ1-1; D unresolved. The germline gives CDR1 MNHEY, CDR2 SVGAGI. This CDR3 spans 16 amino acids. Trimming pared 0 bases from V and 4 bases from J, leaving 15 bases between. The CDR3 loop reads CASSYSSRYATTEAFF. The CDR3 coding sequence is TGTGCCAGCAGTTACTCGAGCAGGTATGCCACCACTGAAGCTTTCTTT.

This clone came up a few times. For the CDR3, the DNA is TGCGCCAGCAGCTTGGCCGTATCGGGAACTGAAGCTTTCTTT. Amino acid sequence: CASSLAVSGTEAFF. The chain employs TRBV5-1 and TRBJ1-1; D not resolved. The CDR3 runs 14 residues. Germline CDR1 reads SGHRS; CDR2 reads YFSETQ. V shed 0 bases and J shed 5 bases, with 11 bases lying between them.